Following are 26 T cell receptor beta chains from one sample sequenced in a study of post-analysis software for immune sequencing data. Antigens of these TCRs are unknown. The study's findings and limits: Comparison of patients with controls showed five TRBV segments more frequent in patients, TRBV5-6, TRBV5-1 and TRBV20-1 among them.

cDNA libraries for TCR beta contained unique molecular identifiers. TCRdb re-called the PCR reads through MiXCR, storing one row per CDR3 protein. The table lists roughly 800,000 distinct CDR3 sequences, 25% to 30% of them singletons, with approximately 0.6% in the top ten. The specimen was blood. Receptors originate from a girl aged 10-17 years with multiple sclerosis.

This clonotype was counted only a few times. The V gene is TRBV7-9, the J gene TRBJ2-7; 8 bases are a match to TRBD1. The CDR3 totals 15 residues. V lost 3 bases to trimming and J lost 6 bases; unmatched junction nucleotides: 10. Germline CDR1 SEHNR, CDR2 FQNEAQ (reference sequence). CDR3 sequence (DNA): TGTGCCAGCAGCTTCGGAGGACAGGGCCCCCGCGAGCAGTACTTC. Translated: CASSFGGQGPREQYF.

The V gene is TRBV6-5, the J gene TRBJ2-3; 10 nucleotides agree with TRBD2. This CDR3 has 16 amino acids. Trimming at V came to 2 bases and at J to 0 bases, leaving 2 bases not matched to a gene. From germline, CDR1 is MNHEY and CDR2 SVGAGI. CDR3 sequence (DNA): TGTGCCAGCAGTTACCCTAGCGGGGGTAGCACAGATACGCAGTATTTT. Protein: CASSYPSGGSTDTQYF.

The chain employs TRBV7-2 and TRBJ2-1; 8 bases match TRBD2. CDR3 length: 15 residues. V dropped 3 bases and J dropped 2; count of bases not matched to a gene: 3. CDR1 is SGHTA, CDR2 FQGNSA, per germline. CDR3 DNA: TGTGCCAGCAGCTTGCGGGGGGATACCTACAATGAGCAGTTCTTC. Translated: CASSLRGDTYNEQFF.

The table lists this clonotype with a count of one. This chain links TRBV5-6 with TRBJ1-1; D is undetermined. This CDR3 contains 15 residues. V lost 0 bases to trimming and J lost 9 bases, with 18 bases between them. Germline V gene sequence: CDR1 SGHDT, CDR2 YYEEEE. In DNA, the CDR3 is TGTGCCAGCAGCTTGGGCGGGGTCACCCTCCATAAAGCTTTCTTT. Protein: CASSLGGVTLHKAFF.

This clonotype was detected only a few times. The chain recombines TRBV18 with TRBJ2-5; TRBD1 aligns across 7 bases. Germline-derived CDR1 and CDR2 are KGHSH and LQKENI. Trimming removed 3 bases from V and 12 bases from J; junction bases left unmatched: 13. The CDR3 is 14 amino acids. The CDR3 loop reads CASSPTKTGALEYF. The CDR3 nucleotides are TGTGCCAGCTCACCGACTAAAACAGGGGCCCTTGAGTACTTC.

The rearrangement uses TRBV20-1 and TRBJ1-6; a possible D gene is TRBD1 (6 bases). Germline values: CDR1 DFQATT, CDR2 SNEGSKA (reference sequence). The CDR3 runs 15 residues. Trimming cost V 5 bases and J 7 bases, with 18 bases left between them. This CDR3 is CSAGGGRGFNSPLHF. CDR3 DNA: TGCAGTGCTGGGGGCGGCAGGGGTTTCAATTCACCCCTCCACTTT.

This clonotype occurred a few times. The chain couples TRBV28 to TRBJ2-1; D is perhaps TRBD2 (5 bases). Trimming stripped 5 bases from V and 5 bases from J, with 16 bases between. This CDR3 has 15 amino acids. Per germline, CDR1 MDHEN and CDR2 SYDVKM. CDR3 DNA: TGTGCCAGCAGTAGCACTACCGGGGTGCACAATGAGCAGTTCTTC. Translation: CASSSTTGVHNEQFF.

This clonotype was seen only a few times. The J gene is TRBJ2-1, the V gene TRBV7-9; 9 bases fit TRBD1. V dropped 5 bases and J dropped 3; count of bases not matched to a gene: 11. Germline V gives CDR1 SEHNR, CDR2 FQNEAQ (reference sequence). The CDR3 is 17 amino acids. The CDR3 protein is CASSTLNRGRNYNEQFF. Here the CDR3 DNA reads TGTGCCAGCAGCACCCTTAACAGGGGGCGGAACTACAATGAGCAGTTCTTC.

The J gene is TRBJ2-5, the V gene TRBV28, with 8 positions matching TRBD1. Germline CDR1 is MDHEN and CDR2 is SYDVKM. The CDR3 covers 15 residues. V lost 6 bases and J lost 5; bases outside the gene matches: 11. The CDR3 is CASSQQWAGGETQYF. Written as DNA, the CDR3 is TGTGCCAGCAGCCAACAATGGGCAGGGGGCGAGACCCAGTACTTC.

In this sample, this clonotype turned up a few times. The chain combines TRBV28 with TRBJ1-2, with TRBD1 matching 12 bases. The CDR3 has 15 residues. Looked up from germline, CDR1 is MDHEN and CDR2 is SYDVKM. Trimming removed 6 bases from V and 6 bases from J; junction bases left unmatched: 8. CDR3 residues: CASRGAGQGAHGYTF. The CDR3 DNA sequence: TGTGCCAGCAGAGGCGCGGGACAGGGGGCACATGGCTACACCTTC.

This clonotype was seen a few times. CDR3 sequence reads: CATGVDRGYEQYF. The CDR3 region has the DNA TGTGCCACCGGAGTAGACAGGGGCTACGAGCAGTACTTC. The chain uses TRBV15 and TRBJ2-7; 8 bases are shared with TRBD1. Germline assignment: CDR1 LNHNV and CDR2 YYDKDF (reference sequence). The CDR3 contains 13 residues. The V segment lost 8 bases and the J segment 3 bases; nucleotides outside the gene matches: 6.

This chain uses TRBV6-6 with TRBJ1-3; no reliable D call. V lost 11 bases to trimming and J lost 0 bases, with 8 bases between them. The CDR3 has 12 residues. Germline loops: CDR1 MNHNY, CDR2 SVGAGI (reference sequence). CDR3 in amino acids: CAGRGSGNTIYF. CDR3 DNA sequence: TGTGCCGGCCGGGGCTCTGGAAACACCATATATTTT.

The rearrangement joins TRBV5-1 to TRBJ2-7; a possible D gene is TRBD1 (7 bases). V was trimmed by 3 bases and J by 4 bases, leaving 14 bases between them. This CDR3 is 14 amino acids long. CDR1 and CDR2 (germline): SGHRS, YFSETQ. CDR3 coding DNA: TGCGCCAGCAGCTGGGGGGACAGATCTTACGAGCAGTACTTC. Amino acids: CASSWGDRSYEQYF.

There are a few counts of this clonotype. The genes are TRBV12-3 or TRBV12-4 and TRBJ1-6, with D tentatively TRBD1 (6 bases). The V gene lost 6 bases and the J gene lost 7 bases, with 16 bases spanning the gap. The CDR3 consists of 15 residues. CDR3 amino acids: CASSPGASRNSPLHF. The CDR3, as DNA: TGTGCCAGCAGCCCAGGGGCTAGTAGGAATTCACCCCTCCACTTT.

The CDR3 here is CASSLILAGSEAFF. The CDR3 DNA reads as TGCGCCAGCAGCTTGATCCTGGCAGGCAGTGAAGCTTTCTTT. The V call is TRBV5-1, the J call TRBJ1-1; D remains ambiguous. The V end lost 1 base, the J end lost 7 bases, and 14 bases lay between the germline ends. Germline V lookup: CDR1 SGHRS, CDR2 YFSETQ. The CDR3 spans 14 residues.

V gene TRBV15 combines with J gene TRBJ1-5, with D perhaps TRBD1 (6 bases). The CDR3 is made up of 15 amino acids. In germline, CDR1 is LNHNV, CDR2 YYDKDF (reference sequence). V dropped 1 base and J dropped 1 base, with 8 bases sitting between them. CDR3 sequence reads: CATSRGGQSNQPQHF. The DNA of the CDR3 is TGTGCCACCAGCAGAGGTGGACAGAGCAATCAGCCCCAGCATTTT.

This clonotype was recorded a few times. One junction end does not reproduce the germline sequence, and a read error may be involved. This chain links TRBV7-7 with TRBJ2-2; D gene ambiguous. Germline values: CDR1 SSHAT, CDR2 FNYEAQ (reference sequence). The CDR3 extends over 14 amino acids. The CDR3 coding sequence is TGTGCTAGCAGCTTAGCTGGGGACACCGGGGAGCTGTTTTTT. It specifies CASSLAGDTGELFF.

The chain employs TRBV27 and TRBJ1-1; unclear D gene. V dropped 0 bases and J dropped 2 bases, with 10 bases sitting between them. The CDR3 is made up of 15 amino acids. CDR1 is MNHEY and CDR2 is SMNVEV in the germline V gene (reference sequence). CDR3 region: CASSLSYEPNTEAFF. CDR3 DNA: TGTGCCAGCAGTTTATCGTACGAACCAAACACTGAAGCTTTCTTT.

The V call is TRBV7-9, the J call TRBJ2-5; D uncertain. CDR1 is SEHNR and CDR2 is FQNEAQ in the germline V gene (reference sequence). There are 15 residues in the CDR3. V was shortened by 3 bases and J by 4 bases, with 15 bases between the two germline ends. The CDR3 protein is CASSFLSVRLETQYF. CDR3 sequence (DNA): TGTGCCAGCAGCTTTCTGTCTGTGAGGCTAGAGACCCAGTACTTC.

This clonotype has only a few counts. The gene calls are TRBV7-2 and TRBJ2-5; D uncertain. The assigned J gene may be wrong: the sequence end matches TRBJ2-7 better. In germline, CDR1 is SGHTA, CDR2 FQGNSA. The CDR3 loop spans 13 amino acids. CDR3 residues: CASSYQPRNEQYF. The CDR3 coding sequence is TGTGCCAGCAGCTACCAGCCCCGGAACGAGCAGTACTTC.

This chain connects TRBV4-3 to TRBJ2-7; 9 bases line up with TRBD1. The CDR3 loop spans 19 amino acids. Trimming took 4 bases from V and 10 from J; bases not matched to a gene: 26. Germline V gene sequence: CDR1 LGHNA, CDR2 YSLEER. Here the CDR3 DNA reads TGCGCCAGCAGCCCCCCACGGACAGGGGAATGGCCAATGGTAGAGAGCCAGTACTTC. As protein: CASSPPRTGEWPMVESQYF.

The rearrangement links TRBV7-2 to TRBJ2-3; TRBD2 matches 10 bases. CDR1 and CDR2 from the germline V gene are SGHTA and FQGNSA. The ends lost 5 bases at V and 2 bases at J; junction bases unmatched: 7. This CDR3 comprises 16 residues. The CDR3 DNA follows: TGTGCCAGCAGCGCCTCCAGCGGGGGGGCCACAGATACGCAGTATTTT. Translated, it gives CASSASSGGATDTQYF.

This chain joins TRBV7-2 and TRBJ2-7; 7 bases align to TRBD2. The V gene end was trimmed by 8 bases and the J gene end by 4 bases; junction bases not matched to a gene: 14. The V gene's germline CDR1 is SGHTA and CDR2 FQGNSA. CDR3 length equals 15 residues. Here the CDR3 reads CASSPWGRASYEQYF. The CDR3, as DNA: TGTGCCAGCTCCCCGTGGGGGAGGGCCTCTTACGAGCAGTACTTC.

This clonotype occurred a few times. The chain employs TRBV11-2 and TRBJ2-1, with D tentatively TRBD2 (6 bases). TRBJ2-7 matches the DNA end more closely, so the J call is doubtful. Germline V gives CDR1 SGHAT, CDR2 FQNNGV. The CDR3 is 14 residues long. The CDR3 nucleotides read TGTGCCAGCACCTCCGGGAGCTCCTACAATGAGCAGTACTTC. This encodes CASTSGSSYNEQYF.

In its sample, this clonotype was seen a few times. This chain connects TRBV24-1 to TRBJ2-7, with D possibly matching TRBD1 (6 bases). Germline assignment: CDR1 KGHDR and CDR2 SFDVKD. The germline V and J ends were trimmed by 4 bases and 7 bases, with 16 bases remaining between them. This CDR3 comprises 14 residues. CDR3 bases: TGTGCCACCAGTGACCGCAACAGGGCGCTGGAGCAGTACTTC. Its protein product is CATSDRNRALEQYF.

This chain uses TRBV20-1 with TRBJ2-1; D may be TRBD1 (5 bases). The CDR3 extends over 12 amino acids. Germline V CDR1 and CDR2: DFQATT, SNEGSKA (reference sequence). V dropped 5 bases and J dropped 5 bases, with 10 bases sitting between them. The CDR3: CSAHDRNNEQFF. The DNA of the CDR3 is TGCAGTGCTCACGACAGAAACAATGAGCAGTTCTTC.